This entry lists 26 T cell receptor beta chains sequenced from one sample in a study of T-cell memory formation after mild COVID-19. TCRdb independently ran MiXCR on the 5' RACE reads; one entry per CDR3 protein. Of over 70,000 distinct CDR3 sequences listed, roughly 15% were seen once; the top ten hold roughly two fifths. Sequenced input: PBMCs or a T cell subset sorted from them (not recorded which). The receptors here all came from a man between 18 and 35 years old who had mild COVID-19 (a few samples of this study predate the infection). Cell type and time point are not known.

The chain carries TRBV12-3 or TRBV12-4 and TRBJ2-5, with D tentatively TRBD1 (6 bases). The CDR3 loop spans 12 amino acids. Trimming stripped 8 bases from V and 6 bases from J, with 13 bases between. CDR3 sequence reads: CASAPRGKTQYF. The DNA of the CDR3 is TGTGCCAGCGCCCCGAGGGGGAAGACCCAGTACTTC.

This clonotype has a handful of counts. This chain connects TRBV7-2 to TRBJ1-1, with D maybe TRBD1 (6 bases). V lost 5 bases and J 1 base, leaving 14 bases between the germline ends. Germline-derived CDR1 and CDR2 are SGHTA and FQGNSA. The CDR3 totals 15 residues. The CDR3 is CASSPRQVPNTEAFF. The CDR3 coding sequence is TGTGCCAGCAGCCCACGACAGGTCCCGAACACTGAAGCTTTCTTT.

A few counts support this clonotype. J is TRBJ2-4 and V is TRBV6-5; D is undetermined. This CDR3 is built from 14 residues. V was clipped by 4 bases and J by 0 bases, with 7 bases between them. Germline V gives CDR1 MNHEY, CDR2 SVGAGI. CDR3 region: CASSSLLAKNIQYF. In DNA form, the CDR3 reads TGTGCCAGCAGTTCGTTGCTAGCCAAAAACATTCAGTACTTC.

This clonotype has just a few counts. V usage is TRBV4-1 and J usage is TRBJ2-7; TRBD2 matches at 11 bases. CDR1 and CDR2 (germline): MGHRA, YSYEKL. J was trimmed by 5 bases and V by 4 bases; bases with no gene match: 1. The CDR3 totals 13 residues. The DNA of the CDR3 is TGCGCCAGCAGCCCACTAGCGGGGGACGAGCAGTACTTC. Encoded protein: CASSPLAGDEQYF.

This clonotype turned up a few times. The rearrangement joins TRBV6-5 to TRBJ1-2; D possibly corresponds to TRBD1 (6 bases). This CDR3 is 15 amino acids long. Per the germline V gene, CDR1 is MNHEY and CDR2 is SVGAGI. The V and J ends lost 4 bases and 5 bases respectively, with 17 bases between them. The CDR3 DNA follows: TGTGCCAGCAGTTCCCCCACTCAGGGGTGGTATGGCTACACCTTC. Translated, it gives CASSSPTQGWYGYTF.

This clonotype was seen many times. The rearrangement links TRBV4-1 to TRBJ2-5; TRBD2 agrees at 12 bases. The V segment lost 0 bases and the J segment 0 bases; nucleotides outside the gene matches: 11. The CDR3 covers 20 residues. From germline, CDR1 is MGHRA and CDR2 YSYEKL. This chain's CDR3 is CASSQEGVLAGGQDQETQYF. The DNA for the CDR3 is TGCGCCAGCAGCCAAGAAGGGGTACTAGCGGGGGGCCAAGACCAAGAGACCCAGTACTTC.

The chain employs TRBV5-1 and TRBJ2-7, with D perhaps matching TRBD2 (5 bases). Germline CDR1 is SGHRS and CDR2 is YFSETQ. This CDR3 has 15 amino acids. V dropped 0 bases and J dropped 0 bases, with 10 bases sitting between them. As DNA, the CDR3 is TGCGCCAGCAGCTTGGGCAGGACTCACTCCTACGAGCAGTACGTC. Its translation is CASSLGRTHSYEQYV.

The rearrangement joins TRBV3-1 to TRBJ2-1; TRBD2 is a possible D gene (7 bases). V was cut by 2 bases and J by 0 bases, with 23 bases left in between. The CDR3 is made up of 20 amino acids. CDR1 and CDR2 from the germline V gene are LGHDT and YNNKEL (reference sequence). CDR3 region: CASSQSFWGGPAPSYNEQFF. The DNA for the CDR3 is TGTGCCAGCAGCCAATCTTTTTGGGGGGGGCCGGCCCCCTCCTACAATGAGCAGTTCTTC.

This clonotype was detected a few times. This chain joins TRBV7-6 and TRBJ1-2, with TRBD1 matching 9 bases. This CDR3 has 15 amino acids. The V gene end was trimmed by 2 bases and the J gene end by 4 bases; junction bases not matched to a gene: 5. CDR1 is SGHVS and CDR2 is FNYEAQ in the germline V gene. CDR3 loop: CASSLYRGRSYGYTF. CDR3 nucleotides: TGTGCCAGCAGCTTATACAGGGGGCGAAGCTATGGCTACACCTTC.

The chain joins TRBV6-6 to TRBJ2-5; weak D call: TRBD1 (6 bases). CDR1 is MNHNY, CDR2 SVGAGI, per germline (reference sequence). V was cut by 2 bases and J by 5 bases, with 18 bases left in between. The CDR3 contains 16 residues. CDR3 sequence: CASSYPAGEFAETQYF. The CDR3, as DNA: TGTGCCAGCAGTTACCCGGCAGGGGAATTTGCGGAGACCCAGTACTTC.

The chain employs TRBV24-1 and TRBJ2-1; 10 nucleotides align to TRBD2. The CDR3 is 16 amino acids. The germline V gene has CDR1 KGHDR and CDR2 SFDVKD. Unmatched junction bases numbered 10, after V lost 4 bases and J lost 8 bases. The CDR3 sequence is CATSDNERGGLDEQFF. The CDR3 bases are TGTGCCACCAGTGACAACGAGCGGGGGGGCCTGGATGAGCAGTTCTTC.

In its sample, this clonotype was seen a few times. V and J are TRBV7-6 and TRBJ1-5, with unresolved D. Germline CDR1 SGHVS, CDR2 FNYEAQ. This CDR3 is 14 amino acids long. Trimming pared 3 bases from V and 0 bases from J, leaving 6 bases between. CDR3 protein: CASSFGDSNQPQHF. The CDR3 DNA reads TGTGCCAGCAGCTTTGGGGATAGCAATCAGCCCCAGCATTTT.

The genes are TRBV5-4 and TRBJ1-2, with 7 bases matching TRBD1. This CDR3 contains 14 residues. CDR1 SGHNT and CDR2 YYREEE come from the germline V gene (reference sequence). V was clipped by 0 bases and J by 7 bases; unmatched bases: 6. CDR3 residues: CASSLENRGGGYTF. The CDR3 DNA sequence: TGTGCCAGCAGCTTGGAGAACAGGGGTGGTGGCTACACCTTC. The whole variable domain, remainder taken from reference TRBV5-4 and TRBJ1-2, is ETGVTQSPTHLIKTRGQQVTLRCSSQSGHNTVSWYQQALGQGPQFIFQYYREEENGRGNFPPRFSGLQFPNYSSELNVNALELDDSALYLCASSLENRGGGYTFGSGTRLTVV.

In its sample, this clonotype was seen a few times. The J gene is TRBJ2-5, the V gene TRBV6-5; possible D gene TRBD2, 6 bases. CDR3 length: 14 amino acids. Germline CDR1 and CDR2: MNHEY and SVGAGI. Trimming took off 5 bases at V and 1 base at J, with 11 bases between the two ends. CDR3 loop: CASSLGTFQETQYF. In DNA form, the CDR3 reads TGTGCCAGCAGTCTGGGGACTTTCCAAGAGACCCAGTACTTC.

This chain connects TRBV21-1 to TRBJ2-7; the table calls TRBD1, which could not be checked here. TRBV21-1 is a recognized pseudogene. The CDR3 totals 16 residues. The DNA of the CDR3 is TGTGCCAGCAGCAAAATCGGCAGGGGGCTTTCCTACGAGCAGTACGTC. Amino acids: CASSKIGRGLSYEQYV.

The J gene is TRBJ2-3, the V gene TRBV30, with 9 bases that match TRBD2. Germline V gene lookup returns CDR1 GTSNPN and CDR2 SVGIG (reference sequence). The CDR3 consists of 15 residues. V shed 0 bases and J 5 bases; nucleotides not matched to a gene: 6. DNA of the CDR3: TGTGCCTGGAGTGTACTGCGGGGGGGTGGAGATACGCAGTATTTT. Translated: CAWSVLRGGGDTQYF.

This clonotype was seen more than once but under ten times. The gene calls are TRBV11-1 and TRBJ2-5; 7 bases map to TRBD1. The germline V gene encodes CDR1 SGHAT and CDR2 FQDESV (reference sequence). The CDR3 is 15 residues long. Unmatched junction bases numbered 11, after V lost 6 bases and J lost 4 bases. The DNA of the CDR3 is TGTGCCAGCAGGCCCGACAGGGCTCCAGGAGAGACCCAGTACTTC. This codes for CASRPDRAPGETQYF.

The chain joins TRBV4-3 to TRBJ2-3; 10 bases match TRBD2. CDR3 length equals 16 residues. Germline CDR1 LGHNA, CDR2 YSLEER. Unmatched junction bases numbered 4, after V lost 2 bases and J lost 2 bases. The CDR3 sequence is CASSQILAGVTDTQYF. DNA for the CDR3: TGCGCCAGCAGCCAAATCCTAGCGGGGGTCACAGATACGCAGTATTTT.

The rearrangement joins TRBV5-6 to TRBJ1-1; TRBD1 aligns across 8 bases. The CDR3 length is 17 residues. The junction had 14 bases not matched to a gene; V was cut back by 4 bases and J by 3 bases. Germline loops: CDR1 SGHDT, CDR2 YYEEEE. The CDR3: CASSPRTGKRSYTEAFF. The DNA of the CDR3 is TGTGCCAGCAGCCCCAGGACAGGGAAAAGGTCTTACACTGAAGCTTTCTTT.

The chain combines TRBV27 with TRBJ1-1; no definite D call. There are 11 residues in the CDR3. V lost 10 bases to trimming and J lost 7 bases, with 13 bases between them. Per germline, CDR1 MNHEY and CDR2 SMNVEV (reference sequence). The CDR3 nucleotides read TGTGCCACGGGCAGGTGGGGTGAAGCTTTCTTT. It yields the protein CATGRWGEAFF.

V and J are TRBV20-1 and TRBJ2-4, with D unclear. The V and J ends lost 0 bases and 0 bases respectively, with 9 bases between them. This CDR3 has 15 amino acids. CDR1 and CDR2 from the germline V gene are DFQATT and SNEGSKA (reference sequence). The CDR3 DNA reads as TGCAGTGCTAGAGATGGTCGAGAAGCCAAAAACATTCAGTACTTC. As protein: CSARDGREAKNIQYF.

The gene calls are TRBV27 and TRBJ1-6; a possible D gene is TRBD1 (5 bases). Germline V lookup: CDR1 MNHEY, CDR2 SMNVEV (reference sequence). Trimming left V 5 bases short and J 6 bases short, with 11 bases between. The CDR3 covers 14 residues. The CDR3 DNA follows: TGTGCCAGCAGTCCCTGGGACGGTAATTCACCCCTCCACTTT. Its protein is CASSPWDGNSPLHF.

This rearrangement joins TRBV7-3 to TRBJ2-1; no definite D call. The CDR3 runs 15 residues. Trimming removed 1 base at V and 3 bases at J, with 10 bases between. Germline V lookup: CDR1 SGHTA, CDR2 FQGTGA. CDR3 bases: TGTGCCAGCAGCTTAAGGGCCGGATTCTACAATGAGCAGTTCTTC. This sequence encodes CASSLRAGFYNEQFF.

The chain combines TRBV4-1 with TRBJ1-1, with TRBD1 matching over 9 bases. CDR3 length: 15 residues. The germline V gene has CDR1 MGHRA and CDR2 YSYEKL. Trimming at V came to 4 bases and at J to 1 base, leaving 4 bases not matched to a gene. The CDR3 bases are TGCGCCAGCAGCCTCCCGGGACAGGGGAACACTGAAGCTTTCTTT. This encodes CASSLPGQGNTEAFF.

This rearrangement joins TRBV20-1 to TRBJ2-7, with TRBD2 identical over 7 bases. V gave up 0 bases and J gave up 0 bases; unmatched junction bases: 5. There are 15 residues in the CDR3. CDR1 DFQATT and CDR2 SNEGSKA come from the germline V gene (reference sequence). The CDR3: CSARDFSGDSYEQYF. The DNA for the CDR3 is TGCAGTGCTAGAGATTTCAGCGGGGACTCCTACGAGCAGTACTTC.

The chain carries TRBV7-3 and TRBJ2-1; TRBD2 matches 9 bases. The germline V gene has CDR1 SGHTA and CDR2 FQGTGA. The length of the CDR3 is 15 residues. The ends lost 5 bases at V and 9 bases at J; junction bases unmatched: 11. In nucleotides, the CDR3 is TGTGCCAGCAGCGCTGTGGGCGGGGGGGCAAGTGAGCAGTTCTTC. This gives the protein CASSAVGGGASEQFF.